These 8 T cell receptor beta chains were sequenced from one sample in a study of blood T cell repertoires in COVID-19. The repertoire was sequenced with immunoSEQ multiplex PCR; TCRdb's copy has only in-frame clones and lacks some. The sample consists of under 130,000 clones, roughly 81% of them appearing once. Material for sequencing was peripheral blood. Receptor source: a human donor in a cohort sampled during active COVID-19.

The chain links TRBV18 to TRBJ2-5, with unresolved D. The CDR3 extends over 13 amino acids. Germline V CDR1 and CDR2: KGHSH, LQKENI. V lost 3 bases, J lost 5 bases, and 10 bases lay in between. CDR3 in DNA: TGTGCCAGCTCACCTGGAGCTTTCGAGACCCAGTACTTC. Amino acid sequence: CASSPGAFETQYF. Full variable domain (missing parts from reference TRBV18 and TRBJ2-5): NAGVMQNPRHLVRRRGQEARLRCSPMKGHSHVYWYRQLPEEGLKFMVYLQKENIIDESGMPKERFSAEFPKEGPSILRIQQVVRGDSAAYFCASSPGAFETQYFGPGTRLLVL.

J is TRBJ2-7 and V is TRBV4-3; D may be TRBD2 (5 bases). Germline lookup yields CDR1 LGHNA and CDR2 YSLEER. CDR3 size: 16 residues. V gave up 0 bases and J gave up 0 bases, with 12 bases separating them. The CDR3 reads CASSQDPTGSSYEQYF. The CDR3 coding sequence is TGCGCCAGCAGCCAAGATCCGACGGGGAGCTCCTACGAGCAGTACTTC.

The J gene is TRBJ2-7, the V gene TRBV3-1 (or the pseudogene TRBV3-2); 7 nucleotides line up with TRBD1. In germline, CDR1 is LGHDT, CDR2 YNNKEL (reference sequence). Trimming cost V 1 base and J 0 bases; bases outside gene matches: 9. This CDR3 region has 17 residues. This chain's CDR3 is CASSQAYSGTVSYEQYF. The CDR3 DNA is TGTGCCAGCAGCCAAGCCTATTCCGGGACAGTCTCCTACGAGCAGTACTTC.

The chain links TRBV28 to TRBJ2-6, with TRBD2 matching 9 bases. The germline CDR1 and CDR2 sequences are MDHEN and SYDVKM. V lost 8 bases to trimming and J lost 4 bases; unmatched junction nucleotides: 9. The CDR3 is 16 residues long. Written as DNA, the CDR3 is TGTGCCAGCGCCCGAGCGGGGGGCGCCGGGGCCAACGTCCTGACTTTC. Amino acid sequence: CASARAGGAGANVLTF.

The chain couples TRBV9 to TRBJ2-5, with 8 bases identical to TRBD2. The CDR3 covers 16 residues. After removal of 3 bases from V and 3 bases from J, the junction contained 10 bases not matched to a gene. The germline V gene encodes CDR1 SGDLS and CDR2 YYNGEE. The CDR3 is CASSGIAGGLEETQYF. In DNA, the CDR3 is TGTGCCAGCAGCGGAATCGCGGGGGGACTGGAAGAGACCCAGTACTTC.

V gene TRBV27 combines with J gene TRBJ1-2; D is ambiguous. This CDR3 spans 13 amino acids. In germline, CDR1 is MNHEY, CDR2 SMNVEV (reference sequence). V was clipped by 3 bases and J by 2 bases, with 7 bases between them. CDR3 amino acids: CASSFDINYGYTF. The CDR3 DNA reads TGTGCCAGCAGTTTCGACATCAACTATGGCTACACCTTC.

The chain carries TRBV24-1 and TRBJ2-2, with D hard to call. The CDR3 runs to 13 residues. The germline V gene encodes CDR1 KGHDR and CDR2 SFDVKD. Trimming removed 7 bases at V and 5 bases at J, with 10 bases between. CDR3 protein: CATSSPQTGELFF. The CDR3, as DNA: TGTGCCACCAGCTCCCCCCAGACCGGGGAGCTGTTTTTT.

This chain connects TRBV6-6 to TRBJ2-2; D is ambiguous. V lost 6 bases to trimming and J lost 6 bases, with 5 bases between them. Germline assignment: CDR1 MNHNY and CDR2 SVGAGI (reference sequence). This CDR3 region has 11 residues. The CDR3 region is CASSTAGELFF. Written as DNA, the CDR3 is TGTGCCAGCAGCACAGCCGGGGAGCTGTTTTTT.